Listed below are T cell receptor beta chains from one sample, sequenced in a study of CD8+ T cells in alopecia areata. Profiling relied on immunoSEQ multiplex PCR, and the TCRdb table lists in-frame clones only, not all of them. Among a few hundred thousand clones listed, more than 50% were seen once. The sequenced sample consisted of CD8+ T cells sorted from blood. These receptors originate from a human donor in good health. Each CDR3 is given with its conserved first and last residue. The D gene is left open where the match is weak. Clone size appears in some rows only: once, few, many, or a class for an expanded clone.

d_gene,abundance,j_gene,v_gene,CDR3aa,CDR3nt
.,once,TRBJ2-3,TRBV7-9,CASSPQGGTDTQYF,TGTGCCAGCAGCCCACAGGGCGGGACAGATACGCAGTATTTT
.,.,TRBJ1-1,TRBV4-1,CASSHLTENTEAFF,TGCGCCAGCAGCCACCTGACTGAGAACACTGAAGCTTTCTTT
.,.,TRBJ2-7,TRBV6-6,CASSYSGEQYF,TGTGCCAGCAGTTACTCGGGGGAGCAGTACTTC
.,.,TRBJ2-4,TRBV5-4,CASSLGRMGDIQYF,TGTGCCAGCAGCTTGGGGCGAATGGGGGACATTCAGTACTTC
.,.,TRBJ2-7,TRBV30,CAWSVLAYEQYF,TGTGCCTGGAGTGTACTGGCGTACGAGCAGTACTTC
.,.,TRBJ1-5,TRBV4-1,CASSQPGTQPQHF,TGCGCCAGCAGCCAACCAGGGACCCAGCCCCAGCATTTT
TRBD2,.,TRBJ2-5,TRBV6-5,CASTPTSGGETQYF,TGTGCCAGCACGCCAACTAGCGGGGGTGAGACCCAGTACTTC
TRBD1,.,TRBJ1-2,TRBV6-5,CASSPMTGRHYGYTF,TGTGCCAGCAGTCCTATGACAGGGAGGCACTATGGCTACACCTTC
.,.,TRBJ1-5,TRBV7-9,CASSLVWGQPQHF,TGTGCCAGCAGCTTAGTGTGGGGTCAGCCCCAGCATTTT
.,.,TRBJ1-1,TRBV18,CASSFRTDANTEAFF,TGTGCCAGCTCATTTCGGACGGATGCGAACACTGAAGCTTTCTTT
.,.,TRBJ2-3,TRBV4-1,CASSHPLGGVLGDTQYF,TGCGCCAGCAGCCATCCCCTGGGCGGCGTGTTGGGAGATACGCAGTATTTT
.,once,TRBJ1-5,TRBV5-1,CASSPQVNQPQHF,TGCGCCAGCAGCCCACAGGTGAATCAGCCCCAGCATTTT
.,.,TRBJ2-6,TRBV19,CASSRDISLGANVLTF,TGTGCCAGTTCCCGGGACATATCTCTGGGGGCCAACGTCCTGACTTTC
.,.,TRBJ2-3,TRBV7-3,CASSLSVVETQYF,TGTGCCAGCAGCTTATCAGTTGTAGAAACGCAGTATTTT
.,.,TRBJ1-2,TRBV7-9,CATGRGAPISDGYTF,TGTGCCACAGGAAGGGGGGCGCCGATCTCCGATGGCTACACCTTC
TRBD1,.,TRBJ2-4,TRBV27,CASSSGTGTNIQYF,TGTGCCAGCAGTTCCGGGACAGGGACAAACATTCAGTACTTC
.,once,TRBJ1-2,TRBV5-6,CASSLVQSNYGYTF,TGTGCCAGCAGCTTGGTACAGTCGAACTATGGCTACACCTTC
.,.,TRBJ1-3,TRBV30,CAWTESGNTIYF,TGTGCCTGGACAGAAAGCGGAAACACCATATATTTT
.,.,TRBJ2-7,TRBV29-1,CSVERGVDEQYF,TGCAGCGTTGAGCGAGGGGTGGACGAGCAGTACTTC
.,once,TRBJ1-1,TRBV13,CASSPGMGTEAFF,TGTGCCAGCAGTCCAGGGATGGGCACTGAAGCTTTCTTT
TRBD1,once,TRBJ1-6,TRBV14,CASSQVQGASPLHF,TGTGCCAGCAGCCAAGTACAGGGGGCTTCACCCCTCCACTTT
.,.,TRBJ2-2,TRBV2,CASSYKGAGELFF,TGTGCCAGCAGCTACAAGGGAGCCGGGGAGCTGTTTTTT
.,.,TRBJ2-7,TRBV5-1,CASSGSYEQYF,TGCGCCAGCAGCGGGTCCTACGAGCAGTACTTC
.,few,TRBJ2-1,TRBV4-1,CASSHDSYEQFF,TGCGCCAGCAGCCACGACAGCTATGAGCAGTTCTTC
.,.,TRBJ1-2,TRBV15,CATSREETARYGYTF,TGTGCCACCAGCAGAGAAGAGACTGCTAGGTATGGCTACACCTTC
.,.,TRBJ2-1,TRBV7-9,CASSYRQLLTSYNEQFF,TGTGCCAGCAGCTATCGACAGCTCCTCACTTCCTACAATGAGCAGTTCTTC
.,.,TRBJ2-3,TRBV5-4,CASNLEPSDTQYF,TGTGCCAGCAACCTGGAACCATCGGATACGCAGTATTTT
.,few,TRBJ1-6,TRBV7-9,CASSTPQEGSPLHF,TGTGCCAGCAGCACTCCCCAAGAGGGTTCACCCCTCCACTTT
TRBD2,.,TRBJ2-5,TRBV4-1,CASSFGTSGGTQETQYF,TGCGCCAGCAGCTTCGGGACTAGCGGGGGGACCCAAGAGACCCAGTACTTC
TRBD2,.,TRBJ2-3,TRBV5-6,CASSLGGGSTDTQYF,TGTGCCAGCAGCTTAGGCGGGGGTAGCACAGATACGCAGTATTTT
TRBD1,.,TRBJ1-1,TRBV2,CATPGQNNTEAFF,TGTGCCACCCCGGGACAGAACAACACTGAAGCTTTCTTT
TRBD1,.,TRBJ1-2,TRBV6-6,CASSYGTEYGYTF,TGTGCCAGCAGTTACGGGACAGAGTATGGCTACACCTTC
.,few,TRBJ2-3,TRBV10-3,CATGTEEGTDTQYF,TGTGCCACCGGGACGGAGGAGGGCACAGATACGCAGTATTTT
.,.,TRBJ1-1,TRBV6-5,CASSYSYGNTEAFF,TGTGCCAGCAGTTACTCGTACGGGAACACTGAAGCTTTCTTT
TRBD2,few,TRBJ2-7,TRBV10-3,CAISTGLATYEQYF,TGTGCCATCAGTACGGGACTAGCTACCTACGAGCAGTACTTC
.,.,TRBJ2-7,TRBV7-9,CASSSRSGQGPYEQYF,TGTGCCAGCAGCTCGAGGTCGGGACAAGGACCCTACGAGCAGTACTTC
.,.,TRBJ2-6,TRBV7-3,CASSFFGSGANVLTF,TGTGCCAGCAGCTTCTTCGGGTCTGGGGCCAACGTCCTGACTTTC
.,.,TRBJ2-5,TRBV5-1,CASSLARQGRETQYF,TGCGCCAGCAGCTTGGCCAGGCAGGGCCGGGAGACCCAGTACTTC
.,once,TRBJ2-1,TRBV29-1,CSVEEGHEQFF,TGCAGCGTTGAAGAGGGGCATGAGCAGTTCTTC
.,.,TRBJ1-5,TRBV5-6,CASSLGARWPQHF,TGTGCCAGCAGCTTAGGGGCCCGATGGCCCCAGCATTTT
.,.,TRBJ2-1,TRBV11-2,CASSPQGDEQFF,TGTGCCAGCAGCCCCCAGGGCGATGAGCAGTTCTTC
.,.,TRBJ1-1,TRBV27,CASSSWVYTEAFF,TGTGCCAGCAGTTCGTGGGTGTACACTGAAGCTTTCTTT
.,.,TRBJ2-7,TRBV5-1,CASSGDYEQYF,TGCGCCAGCAGCGGGGATTACGAGCAGTACTTC
TRBD1,.,TRBJ2-7,TRBV7-9,CASSPSQGQGIYEQYF,TGTGCCAGCAGTCCCTCCCAGGGACAGGGTATTTACGAGCAGTACTTC
TRBD1,.,TRBJ2-6,TRBV6-1,CASRQGEGANVLTF,TGTGCCAGCAGGCAGGGGGAAGGGGCCAACGTCCTGACTTTC
.,.,TRBJ2-1,TRBV5-6,CASSLQGLYNEQFF,TGTGCCAGCAGCTTGCAGGGTTTATACAATGAGCAGTTCTTC
TRBD1,few,TRBJ1-1,TRBV29-1,CSVNRGPEAFF,TGCAGCGTCAACAGGGGTCCTGAAGCTTTCTTT